This T cell receptor (beta chain) originates from a study of regulatory T cells in long-lasting Graves disease. TCR beta libraries were built with iRepertoire HTBI primers and Arm-PCR of CDR3 regions. TCRdb used MiXCR to reprocess the multiplex PCR reads, holding one entry per CDR3 protein. The data hold roughly 410,000 distinct CDR3 sequences, with 14% to 15% observed a single time. In this sample, this clonotype turned up many times. The time point denotes: newly diagnosed GD, antithyroid drugs for less than 3 months. After RNA was extracted from PBMCs, the TCR library was made from it. V gave up 0 bases and J gave up 7 bases, with 13 bases separating them. Per the germline V gene, CDR1 is ENHRY and CDR2 is SYGVKD. This CDR3 contains 14 residues. This same sample was also part of a study on T cells in Graves' hyperthyroidism and ophthalmopathy. From that report: Ophthalmopathy and stable hyperthyroidism were told apart by a 13 V-J model.

The receptor was isolated from a woman in her forties with Graves disease. The J gene is TRBJ2-7, the V gene TRBV10-3; D is unclear. The sample consisted of peripheral blood mononuclear cells (PBMCs), taken at new diagnosis, from a patient treated with antithyroid drugs. In DNA form, the CDR3 reads TGTGCCATCAGTGAGTCGTTGGGGATGGGAGAGCAGTACTTC. Its protein is CAISESLGMGEQYF.